The 15 T cell receptor beta chains below were found in one sample sequenced in a study of T cell repertoires in cytomegalovirus infection. TCRdb called the reads again in MiXCR, with one record for every CDR3 protein. Altogether around 430,000 distinct CDR3 sequences are present, under 45% being singletons, with the ten largest covering about 45%. No antigens are known for them. Sequences were derived from cultured PBMCs, sampled from culture after CMV antigen stimulation. All receptors derive from a human donor in good health (CMV status not recorded). Some clones in this sample may be carry-over from other donors' samples.

This clonotype was picked up one time. The J gene is TRBJ1-1, the V gene TRBV20-1; 9 bases match TRBD1. V was clipped by 6 bases and J by 0 bases; unmatched bases: 8. CDR1 and CDR2 from the germline V gene are DFQATT and SNEGSKA (reference sequence). This CDR3 comprises 15 residues. The DNA of the CDR3 is TGCAGTGCCGAACCCGGGACAGGGCTGAACACTGAAGCTTTCTTT. It yields the protein CSAEPGTGLNTEAFF.

This clonotype has a handful of counts. The V gene is TRBV20-1, the J gene TRBJ2-1; 16 bases line up with TRBD2. This CDR3 region has 16 residues. With V trimmed by 6 bases and J by 8 bases, 10 bases remained unmatched. Germline CDR1 and CDR2: DFQATT and SNEGSKA (reference sequence). Here the CDR3 reads CSAPGTSGGARYEQFF. The DNA of the CDR3 is TGCAGTGCACCCGGGACTAGCGGGGGGGCCAGATATGAGCAGTTCTTC.

V usage is TRBV12-3 or TRBV12-4 and J usage is TRBJ1-2; no reliable D call. Trimming removed 1 base from V and 5 bases from J, with 5 bases in between. The CDR3 is 12 amino acids. The DNA for the CDR3 is TGTGCCAGCAGTTTAGATGGATATGGCTACACCTTC. It translates to CASSLDGYGYTF.

This chain connects TRBV10-3 to TRBJ2-7; 10 bases align to TRBD1. There are 14 residues in the CDR3. J gave up 6 bases and V 4 bases, and 6 bases lay outside the gene matches. Germline V gene lookup returns CDR1 ENHRY and CDR2 SYGVKD. CDR3 amino acids: CAISVRDRGGEQYF. The DNA for the CDR3 is TGTGCCATCAGTGTCCGGGACAGGGGTGGCGAGCAGTACTTC.

This clonotype was detected a few times. The chain carries TRBV7-2 and TRBJ1-2; D is undetermined. The germline gives CDR1 SGHTA, CDR2 FQGNSA. The CDR3 loop spans 13 amino acids. Trimming pared 5 bases from V and 2 bases from J, leaving 9 bases between. The CDR3 spells CASSRGENYGYTF. CDR3 sequence (DNA): TGTGCCAGCAGCCGTGGGGAAAACTATGGCTACACCTTC. Full variable domain (missing parts from reference TRBV7-2 and TRBJ1-2): GAGVSQSPSNKVTEKGKDVELRCDPISGHTALYWYRQSLGQGLEFLIYFQGNSAPDKSGLPSDRFSAERTGGSVSTLTIQRTQQEDSAVYLCASSRGENYGYTFGSGTRLTVV.

The sample holds many counts of this clonotype. J is TRBJ2-1 and V is TRBV7-8; tentatively, D is TRBD1 (6 bases). The V gene lost 5 bases and the J gene lost 9 bases, with 14 bases spanning the gap. The CDR3 length is 13 residues. The germline gives CDR1 SGHVS, CDR2 FQNEAQ. CDR3 region: CASSTRTVVEQFF. The CDR3 region has the DNA TGTGCCAGCAGCACCCGGACAGTTGTTGAGCAGTTCTTC. Variable domain in full (rest from reference TRBV7-8 and TRBJ2-1): GAGVSQSPRYKVAKRGQDVALRCDPISGHVSLFWYQQALGQGPEFLTYFQNEAQLDKSGLPSDRFFAERPEGSVSTLKIQRTQQEDSAVYLCASSTRTVVEQFFGPGTRLTVL.

The chain is built from TRBV27 and TRBJ2-6; D may correspond to TRBD1 or TRBD2 (5 bases each). The germline V gene encodes CDR1 MNHEY and CDR2 SMNVEV (reference sequence). V was trimmed by 5 bases and J by 4 bases, leaving 18 bases between them. The CDR3 covers 17 residues. The CDR3 region is CASSRDGAPWGANVLTF. CDR3 in DNA: TGTGCCAGCAGTCGGGACGGCGCCCCATGGGGGGCCAACGTCCTGACTTTC.

This clonotype showed up just a few times. The V call is TRBV28, the J call TRBJ2-4; perhaps D is TRBD1 or TRBD2 (5 bases each). This CDR3 comprises 13 residues. V was pared by 2 bases and J by 5 bases, with 7 bases between. Germline V gene data show CDR1 as MDHEN and CDR2 as SYDVKM. CDR3 region: CASSLGGQNIQYF. The DNA of the CDR3 is TGTGCCAGCAGTTTAGGGGGTCAAAACATTCAGTACTTC.

This chain uses TRBV2 with TRBJ1-1; D uncertain. Germline CDR1 reads SNHLY; CDR2 reads FYNNEI. V gave up 6 bases and J gave up 4 bases, with 12 bases separating them. This CDR3 is 13 amino acids long. The CDR3 DNA sequence: TGTGCCAGCAGCACCGAAGGGCCCACTGAAGCTTTCTTT. This sequence encodes CASSTEGPTEAFF.

V gene TRBV7-6 combines with J gene TRBJ2-2; a possible D gene is TRBD2 (6 bases). This CDR3 has 16 amino acids. V shed 5 bases and J shed 0 bases, with 13 bases lying between them. Per germline, CDR1 SGHVS and CDR2 FNYEAQ. The DNA of the CDR3 is TGTGCCAGCAGCCCCACCGGGGGAACGAACACCGGGGAGCTGTTTTTT. Protein: CASSPTGGTNTGELFF.

This clonotype came up a few times. The chain recombines TRBV29-1 with TRBJ1-1; 8 nucleotides line up with TRBD1. V trimming: 7 bases; J trimming: 6 bases; junction bases outside the gene matches: 16. The germline gives CDR1 SQVTM, CDR2 ANQGSEA. The length of the CDR3 is 15 residues. Here the CDR3 reads CSANAPGGIRAEAFF. The CDR3 DNA reads as TGCAGCGCTAACGCGCCAGGGGGCATTCGGGCTGAAGCTTTCTTT.

The chain recombines TRBV6-2 or TRBV6-3 with TRBJ1-1, with D maybe TRBD1 (6 bases). The CDR3 has 14 residues. Germline V lookup: CDR1 MNHEY, CDR2 SVGEGT. Trimming shortened V by 7 bases and J by 3 bases, and 15 bases separated the two germline ends. The CDR3 DNA reads as TGTGCCAGCAAAATAGGCCAGGGGTACACTGAAGCTTTCTTT. It yields the protein CASKIGQGYTEAFF.

V gene TRBV7-8 combines with J gene TRBJ1-1; 8 nucleotides agree with TRBD1. This CDR3 comprises 15 residues. V lost 3 bases, J lost 2 bases, and 5 bases stayed unmatched. Germline V CDR1 and CDR2: SGHVS, FQNEAQ. Here the CDR3 reads CASSLKGQGNTEAFF. CDR3 DNA sequence: TGTGCCAGCAGCTTGAAAGGACAGGGAAACACTGAAGCTTTCTTT.

This clonotype was recorded a few times. The gene calls are TRBV19 and TRBJ2-2; D is perhaps TRBD2 (6 bases). Germline V lookup: CDR1 LNHDA, CDR2 SQIVND (reference sequence). Between the trimmed V and J ends, which lost 3 bases and 6 bases, there was a span of 8 bases. There are 13 residues in the CDR3. The CDR3 sequence: CASSMWRAGELFF. The DNA of the CDR3 is TGTGCCAGTAGTATGTGGAGGGCCGGGGAGCTGTTTTTT.

The chain recombines TRBV5-4 with TRBJ2-5; 8 bases map to TRBD2. V lost 4 bases, J lost 4 bases, and 6 bases stayed unmatched. The CDR3 totals 14 residues. Germline assignment: CDR1 SGHNT and CDR2 YYREEE (reference sequence). CDR3 sequence (DNA): TGTGCCAGCAGCCCCTGGACTAGCCGAGAGACCCAGTACTTC. It specifies CASSPWTSRETQYF.